The 22 T cell receptor beta chains presented below share a single source sample, sequenced in a study of vaccination effects on CD4 cells after COVID-19. Antigen-specific CD4+ T cells were expanded with viral peptide pools in the ViraFEST assay before sequencing. Culturing for roughly 10 days preceded CD4+ T cell isolation. Each participant received a vaccine that was either BNT162b2 or mRNA-1273, given as two doses. The protocol was immunoSEQ multiplex PCR, while the TCRdb copy is restricted to in-frame clones and leaves out a portion. This sample has tens of thousands of clones, with around 77% found just once. No antigens are known for them. Sample: CD4+ T cells from PBMCs cultured with HCoV-OC43 spike peptides, taken after COVID-19 vaccination. The subset: HCoV-OC43 spike overlapping peptide pool stimulation. The receptor source for this set is a human donor who received a COVID-19 vaccine.

J is TRBJ2-3 and V is TRBV7-9; possibly TRBD2 for D (5 bases). Germline V gene sequence: CDR1 SEHNR, CDR2 FQNEAQ (reference sequence). V lost 7 bases to trimming and J lost 1 base, with 9 bases between them. This CDR3 has 13 residues. CDR3 region: CASTPGGTDTQYF. Written as DNA, the CDR3 is TGTGCCAGCACCCCCGGGGGCACAGATACGCAGTATTTT.

This sequence joins TRBV28 and TRBJ1-1; maybe TRBD1 (6 bases). Trimming shortened V by 6 bases and J by 6 bases, and 11 bases separated the two germline ends. Germline V lookup: CDR1 MDHEN, CDR2 SYDVKM. This CDR3 contains 12 residues. The CDR3 DNA reads TGTGCCAGCAGACAGGGACGGTCTGAAGCTTTCTTT. It specifies CASRQGRSEAFF.

The chain is built from TRBV11-1 and TRBJ1-4; D remains ambiguous. The CDR3 is 14 amino acids. With 2 bases removed from V and 1 base from J, the gap between germline ends came to 5 bases. In germline, CDR1 is SGHAT, CDR2 FQDESV (reference sequence). The DNA for the CDR3 is TGTGCCAGCAGCTTACTAGGAACTAATGAAAAACTGTTTTTT. Its protein product is CASSLLGTNEKLFF.

This clone was picked up a small number of times. The chain employs TRBV6-5 and TRBJ1-2, with D perhaps matching TRBD1 (5 bases). CDR1 and CDR2 from the germline V gene are MNHEY and SVGAGI. The ends were cut back, 2 bases at V and 4 bases at J, with 11 bases in the middle. The CDR3 has 14 amino acids. The CDR3 DNA follows: TGTGCCAGCAGTTACAACGGGGACCTCTATGGCTACACCTTC. It is translated as CASSYNGDLYGYTF.

The V and J genes are TRBV14 and TRBJ2-7; 9 bases align to TRBD1. The CDR3 length is 14 residues. Germline loops: CDR1 SGHDN, CDR2 FVKESK. V trimming: 4 bases; J trimming: 2 bases; junction bases outside the gene matches: 3. For the CDR3, the DNA is TGTGCCAGCAGCCCCGGACAGGGGCCCTACGAGCAGTACGTC. Its translation: CASSPGQGPYEQYV.

The CDR3 here is CATSDSGTARDTQYF. In DNA form, the CDR3 reads TGTGCCACCAGTGATAGTGGGACAGCAAGAGATACCCAGTACTTC. J is TRBJ2-5 and V is TRBV24-1, with 7 bases that match TRBD1. The junction had 11 bases not matched to a gene; V was cut back by 3 bases and J by 8 bases. Looked up from germline, CDR1 is KGHDR and CDR2 is SFDVKD. The CDR3 is made up of 15 amino acids.

The chain uses TRBV25-1 and TRBJ1-1; no clear D gene. CDR3 size: 16 residues. Germline V lookup: CDR1 MGHDK, CDR2 SYGVNS. V was cut by 2 bases and J by 0 bases, with 13 bases left in between. CDR3 region: CASSESGDLVNTEAFF. In nucleotides, the CDR3 is TGTGCCAGCAGTGAAAGTGGGGATTTGGTGAACACTGAAGCTTTCTTT.

The chain has TRBV5-1 and TRBJ2-7; 11 positions match TRBD1. With V trimmed by 4 bases and J by 6 bases, 6 bases remained unmatched. The CDR3 sequence is 14 residues long. CDR1 is SGHRS, CDR2 YFSETQ, per germline. The CDR3 bases are TGCGCCAGCAGCGCCGGACAGGGGGCGGGCGAGCAGTACGTC. Translated, it gives CASSAGQGAGEQYV.

This clone was detected only a few times. The V call is TRBV27, the J call TRBJ1-6; 7 bases agree with TRBD1. V lost 6 bases, J lost 1 base, and 9 bases stayed unmatched. Germline-derived CDR1 and CDR2 are MNHEY and SMNVEV (reference sequence). The CDR3 is 17 amino acids. This CDR3 is CASRSTGELSYNSPLHF. As DNA, the CDR3 is TGTGCCAGCAGGTCTACAGGGGAGCTGTCCTATAATTCACCCCTCCACTTT.

This clone was found once. This chain connects TRBV6-5 to TRBJ1-6, with a tentative D call TRBD1 (6 bases). Trimming cost V 6 bases and J 4 bases, with 10 bases left between them. The CDR3 is 14 amino acids. Germline values: CDR1 MNHEY, CDR2 SVGAGI. The DNA of the CDR3 is TGTGCCAGCAGAGGACAGATTTATAATTCACCCCTCCACTTT. Translating it yields CASRGQIYNSPLHF.

In its sample, this clone was seen a few times. The chain couples TRBV6-5 to TRBJ2-3; 8 positions match TRBD1. The CDR3 contains 15 residues. Unmatched junction bases numbered 6, after V lost 5 bases and J lost 2 bases. CDR1 MNHEY and CDR2 SVGAGI come from the germline V gene. Written as DNA, the CDR3 is TGTGCCAGCAGTATCGCGGACAGGGACACAGATACGCAGTATTTT. Protein product: CASSIADRDTDTQYF.

This clone was seen just once. This chain links TRBV6-5 with TRBJ2-7; D is uncertain. V shed 8 bases and J shed 3 bases, with 14 bases lying between them. The CDR3 extends over 13 amino acids. CDR1 and CDR2 from the germline V gene are MNHEY and SVGAGI. In DNA form, the CDR3 reads TGTGCCAGCCGGAAGGCCCCGGTCTACGAGCAGTACGTC. It encodes CASRKAPVYEQYV.

The CDR3, as DNA: TGTGCCAGCACCACGAGAGGCGCAGATACGCAGTATTTT. This encodes CASTTRGADTQYF. This rearrangement joins TRBV7-8 to TRBJ2-3; no clear D. V lost 7 bases, J lost 4 bases, and 12 bases lay in between. The CDR3 consists of 13 residues. Germline lookup yields CDR1 SGHVS and CDR2 FQNEAQ.

The CDR3, as DNA: TGTGCCTGGAGTGAGGCAGGGAACTATGGCTACACCTTC. Its translation is CAWSEAGNYGYTF. V is TRBV30 and J is TRBJ1-2; a weak D match, TRBD1 (5 bases). CDR3 length: 13 amino acids. V dropped 1 base and J dropped 2 bases, with 8 bases sitting between them. Germline CDR1 GTSNPN, CDR2 SVGIG (reference sequence).

The V and J genes are TRBV3-1 (or the pseudogene TRBV3-2) and TRBJ2-1, with D unresolved. V was clipped by 0 bases and J by 15 bases, with 18 bases between them. The CDR3 runs 14 residues. Germline V gene data show CDR1 as LGHDT and CDR2 as YNNKEL (reference sequence). This chain's CDR3 is CASSQDGPRGLRFF. In DNA form, the CDR3 reads TGTGCCAGCAGCCAAGACGGCCCCCGCGGCCTCCGGTTCTTC.

This chain connects TRBV2 to TRBJ2-7, with TRBD1 matching 7 bases. The V segment lost 1 base and the J segment 2 bases; nucleotides outside the gene matches: 2. The germline V gene has CDR1 SNHLY and CDR2 FYNNEI. CDR3 length: 14 residues. The CDR3 region is CASSEGTGAYEQYV. The CDR3, as DNA: TGTGCCAGCAGTGAAGGGACAGGAGCCTACGAGCAGTACGTC.

The V call is TRBV5-1, the J call TRBJ2-1; D possibly corresponds to TRBD2 (5 bases). CDR3 size: 16 residues. CDR1 and CDR2 from the germline V gene are SGHRS and YFSETQ. With 0 bases removed from V and 0 bases from J, the gap between germline ends came to 10 bases. The CDR3, as DNA: TGCGCCAGCAGCTTGGCTAGCAGCCGCTCCTACAATGAGCAGTTCTTC. It is translated as CASSLASSRSYNEQFF.

The rearrangement joins TRBV10-3 to TRBJ2-5, with a tentative D call TRBD1 (6 bases). The CDR3 is 14 amino acids. The germline V gene encodes CDR1 ENHRY and CDR2 SYGVKD. V lost 4 bases, J lost 4 bases, and 13 bases lay in between. This CDR3 is CAISARDTGETQYF. CDR3 in DNA: TGTGCCATCAGTGCTAGGGACACGGGAGAGACCCAGTACTTC.

This sequence joins TRBV29-1 and TRBJ1-3, with D unclear. CDR3 size: 15 residues. Germline lookup yields CDR1 SQVTM and CDR2 ANQGSEA. V was cut by 6 bases and J by 2 bases, with 17 bases left in between. The CDR3 nucleotides are TGCAGCGTGAAGAGCTACACGGGCCCTGGAAACACCATATATTTT. This translates into CSVKSYTGPGNTIYF.

The chain links TRBV25-1 to TRBJ2-3; possibly TRBD2 for D (6 bases). Germline values: CDR1 MGHDK, CDR2 SYGVNS. Trimming cost V 2 bases and J 2 bases, with 11 bases left between them. The CDR3 has 15 amino acids. CDR3 region: CASSEGGLDTDTQYF. In DNA form, the CDR3 reads TGTGCCAGCAGTGAAGGGGGACTTGACACAGATACGCAGTATTTT.

The V call is TRBV7-2, the J call TRBJ1-2; TRBD1 matches 9 bases. Germline V gene lookup returns CDR1 SGHTA and CDR2 FQGNSA. V shed 2 bases, J shed 4 bases, and the junction held 2 bases outside the gene matches. This CDR3 has 14 residues. The CDR3 region is CASSLLGQGYGYTF. CDR3 in DNA: TGTGCCAGCAGCTTATTGGGACAGGGCTATGGCTACACCTTC.

For this clone: An end of the junction does not agree with germline; a read error may underlie this. The chain combines TRBV6-1 with TRBJ1-2; 7 positions agree with TRBD1. In germline, CDR1 is MNHNS, CDR2 SASEGT. The CDR3 contains 13 residues. The CDR3 bases are TGTGCCAGCAGTTTTTCCCCGGGACAGCTCTTGGCCTTC. This translates into CASSFSPGQLLAF.